The present T cell receptor (beta chain) was sequenced within a study of T cell responses to AZD1222 COVID-19 vaccine (dated by TCRdb to about 2021). Turning to the overall study: AZD1222 recipients whose second dose came at about 4 weeks and those whose second dose came at about 12 weeks were combined into one group, since spike-specific TCR depth and breadth did not differ between the two schedules. Trial participants were enrolled into age subgroups of 18-55, 56-69 and 70-plus years, which contained roughly 150, 30 and 60 TCR-sequenced participants, respectively. A total of 240 or so trial participants underwent TCR sequencing, of whom 207 had received two doses of AZD1222 and around 26 had received two doses of the MenACWY control vaccine. The research as a whole found: Conclusions about previously exposed vaccinees are limited because only five to seven AZD1222 recipients were SARS-CoV-2 seropositive at baseline. In the small 56-69-year group, the increase in depth fell short of significance, most likely because of low power. A significant rise in spike-specific TCR breadth and depth was observed after two AZD1222 doses relative to day 0 and relative to MenACWY recipients. CD4 TCRs associated with the vaccine covered the entire spike protein, and the dominant responses were in regions 160-218 and 743-854. Because no day 14 peak-response samples were available, repertoires were characterized only after the peak T cell response. Participants were mostly white British and included more females than males, and it was suggested by the authors that clonal diversity may have been underestimated. Reportedly, almost half of the unique spike-specific TCRs recognized epitopes lying outside the regions that are mutated in the B.1.351 and B.1.1.7 variants.

As encoded in the germline V gene (reference sequence), CDR1 is LNHDA while CDR2 is SQIVND. The CDR3 runs 13 residues from the cysteine to the phenylalanine. Left in the record is the CDR3 DNA by itself, 39 bases read in frame from the first base. A distance of 6 bases separates the germline ends of V and J, which lose 0 bases and 6 bases respectively. The CDR3 regions of human TCRbeta chains were analyzed by immunosequencing. Under the source paper's analysis protocol: TCRs in the repertoires were matched against a reference library of SARS-CoV-2-specific TCRs that had been generated with the MIRA antigen-specificity platform. Breadth meant the fraction of unique TCRs that were SARS-CoV-2-associated, whereas depth meant the fraction of total T cells that were SARS-CoV-2-associated. Using the MIRA data, every spike-specific TCR was mapped to the spike region that the TCR reacted to and assigned to either a CD4 or a CD8 class. Log10-transformed breadth and depth values were compared by one-way ANOVA with Sidak's multiple comparisons tests. Drawn from immuneACCESS, this table holds only the in-frame rearrangements with V and J called that TCRdb kept. Clones are partly lost; checked studies trace under half to an unresolved V gene and leave the rest unexplained. The V and J calls and the clone size are those of that table, but D and trimming were determined from the DNA. The sample profile shows 95,000 to 100,000 clones; 87% of them were found once. The leading ten clones occupy 15% to 20% of the sample.

Points on this clone: The antigen it binds to is not known. Base qualities are missing; no much larger clone stands one base away.

Read against the paper, the sample's time point label means: baseline before first vaccination. The vaccinee samples were drawn from two UK trials, COV001 and COV002, one of which was a single-blind randomized controlled phase 2/3 trial testing AZD1222 (ChAdOx1 nCoV-19) in healthy adults. Trial participant PBMC samples were collected at day 0 and day 28 after the second dose for TCRbeta chain sequencing. The sample in question was peripheral blood, obtained on day 0 of AZD1222 vaccination. This sequence originates from an adult in good health. The rearrangement joined TRBV19 to TRBJ1-5; the D gene identity is not certain. The DNA sequence is as follows: TGTGCCAGTAGTATAGAATTCCGTCAGCCCCAGCATTTT. Its protein reads: CASSIEFRQPQHF.